This is a list of T cell receptor beta chains from one sample in a study of lymphopenia after photon versus proton radiotherapy. Assay used: immunoSEQ multiplex PCR; TCRdb lists only in-frame clones, some missing. The top ten clones hold 2.5% to 3.5% of a sample with more than 35,000 clones, over 75% of them seen once. Sequencing was performed on peripheral blood, taken from a patient treated with photon-based radiotherapy. These receptor sequences come from a man aged 50 to 59 with gastric cancer. CDR3s include the opening cysteine and the closing phenylalanine or tryptophan. D genes are given only for firm matches. The listing skips clone size in some rows; elsewhere it reads once, few, many or a size class.

>TRBV7-2|TRBJ1-4|NA|NA
TGTGCCAGCAGCTTAGTAGGAGATGCAACTAATGAAAAACTGTTTTTT
CASSLVGDATNEKLFF
>TRBV5-6|TRBJ2-5|few|NA
TGTGCCAGCAGCTTGGGCGGGACCCAAGAGACCCAGTACTTC
CASSLGGTQETQYF
>TRBV19|TRBJ1-5|NA|NA
TGTGCCAGTAATGGGGGTACAGGTAAATTCCAGCCCCAGCATTTT
CASNGGTGKFQPQHF
>TRBV6-1|TRBJ2-2|NA|NA
TGTGCCAGCAGCTCTGGGGGGAACACCGGGGAGCTGTTTTTT
CASSSGGNTGELFF
>TRBV13|TRBJ1-2|once|NA
TGTGCCAGCAGCTACCCCAGGGTTACTAACTATGGCTACACCTTC
CASSYPRVTNYGYTF
>TRBV9|TRBJ2-1|NA|TRBD2
TGTGCCAGCAGCGTAGAGGGGACTAGCGGGTACAATGAGCAGTTCTTC
CASSVEGTSGYNEQFF
>TRBV6-5|TRBJ2-7|NA|TRBD2
TGTGCCAGCAGTTACGGGACTAGCGGGAGTTACGAGCAGTACTTC
CASSYGTSGSYEQYF
>TRBV7-2|TRBJ1-1|NA|NA
TGTGCCAGCAGCTTATTCGGCAGTGGGAACACTGAAGCTTTCTTT
CASSLFGSGNTEAFF
>TRBV6-1|TRBJ2-7|NA|TRBD1
TGTGCCAGCAGTGAAGCAGTCCCGGGACAGGGGGGCTCCTACGAGCAGTACTTC
CASSEAVPGQGGSYEQYF
>TRBV9|TRBJ2-1|NA|NA
TGTGCCAGCAGCGGTGGGTGGTCCTACAATGAGCAGTTCTTC
CASSGGWSYNEQFF
>TRBV6-5|TRBJ2-3|NA|TRBD2
TGTGCCAGCAACCGAGCGGGAGGGCTCTCAGATACGCAGTATTTT
CASNRAGGLSDTQYF
>TRBV5-4|TRBJ2-1|NA|NA
TGTGCCAGCAGCTTGTCAGGACAGCCGAACAATGAGCAGTTCTTC
CASSLSGQPNNEQFF
>TRBV7-3|TRBJ2-1|NA|TRBD2
TGTGCCAGCAGCCCGACTAGCGGGAGCTCCTACAATGAGCAGTTCTTC
CASSPTSGSSYNEQFF
>TRBV14|TRBJ2-5|NA|NA
TGTGCCAGCAGCCAAGGCCTGAGGGCCCTCCAAGGGACCCAGTACTTC
CASSQGLRALQGTQYF
>TRBV7-9|TRBJ1-4|NA|TRBD1
TGTGCCAGCAGCCCATATTTAGGTGCCGGGACAGGGGTTGAAAAACTGTTTTTT
CASSPYLGAGTGVEKLFF
>TRBV18|TRBJ1-2|NA|TRBD1
TGTGCCAGCTCACCCCGGACAGGGGATGGCTACACCTTC
CASSPRTGDGYTF
>TRBV10-1|TRBJ2-3|NA|TRBD2
TGCGCCAGCAGCGGGACTAGCGGGAGCTTGAATACGCAGTATTTT
CASSGTSGSLNTQYF
>TRBV29-1|TRBJ2-7|NA|NA
TGCAGCGTTGATTTCAGAAAAGAAAGCTCCTACGAGCAGTACTTC
CSVDFRKESSYEQYF
>TRBV21-1|TRBJ2-3|NA|NA
TGTGCCAGCAGCAGGGCTAGCGGGCGGTCGGGGGATACGCAGTATTTT
CASSRASGRSGDTQYF
>TRBV5-1|TRBJ1-4|NA|TRBD1
TGCGCCAGCAGCGTGGACAGGGGGCGAGGTAATGAAAAACTGTTTTTT
CASSVDRGRGNEKLFF
>TRBV6-6|TRBJ2-5|NA|NA
TGTGCCAGCACAGACCAAGAGACCCAGTACTTC
CASTDQETQYF
>TRBV7-2|TRBJ2-7|NA|NA
TGTGCCAGCAGCAAAAACAGTTACGAGCAGTACTTC
CASSKNSYEQYF
>TRBV28|TRBJ1-1|NA|NA
TGTGCCAGCAGTCCCCCCTCCCTCACTGAAGCTTTCTTT
CASSPPSLTEAFF
>TRBV7-9|TRBJ2-5|NA|TRBD1
TGTGCCAGCAGCTTAAACAGGGGGCGCGGGGAGACCCAGTACTTC
CASSLNRGRGETQYF
>TRBV5-3|TRBJ2-1|once|TRBD1
TGTGCCAGAAGCTTGATAGGGACAGGACCTTTAGCTGAGCAGTTCTTC
CARSLIGTGPLAEQFF
>TRBV7-6|TRBJ2-7|NA|NA
TGTGCCAGCAGCTCACAGGATCCGGGATCGGGAGAGCAGTACTTC
CASSSQDPGSGEQYF
>TRBV5-1|TRBJ2-7|NA|TRBD2
TGCGCCAGCAGCCGCGGGGGGAGGTCCAGCTCCTACGAGCAGTACTTC
CASSRGGRSSSYEQYF
>TRBV10-2|TRBJ2-7|NA|TRBD2
TGCGCCAGCACCCTGACTAGCGGGGCCTACGAGCAGTACTTC
CASTLTSGAYEQYF
>TRBV11-1|TRBJ2-1|NA|NA
TGTGCCAGCAGCTCAGCGAACCTGAATGAGCAGTTCTTC
CASSSANLNEQFF
>TRBV7-2|TRBJ2-7|NA|TRBD2
TGTGCCAGCAGCGATACGGGACTAGCGGGGATTGGGCAGTACTTC
CASSDTGLAGIGQYF
>TRBV11-3|TRBJ2-7|NA|NA
TGTGCCAGCAGCTTTGGCTCCGAGCGGGAGCAGTACTTC
CASSFGSEREQYF
>TRBV7-2|TRBJ2-6|few|NA
TGTGCCAGCAGCCCCTTCTCTGGGGCCAACGTCCTGACTTTC
CASSPFSGANVLTF
>TRBV5-1|TRBJ2-1|NA|TRBD2
TGCGCCAGCAGCCGCCGGCTGACTAGCGGGAGCAGGACCTACAATGAGCAGTTCTTC
CASSRRLTSGSRTYNEQFF
>TRBV12-5|TRBJ2-1|once|TRBD1
TGTGCTAGTGGTTTCTCGGCAGGGGGCAGGAATGAGCAGTTCTTC
CASGFSAGGRNEQFF
>TRBV28|TRBJ2-1|NA|NA
TGTGCCAGCAGTTTACATAGCGTTGGGGGCAATGAGCAGTTCTTC
CASSLHSVGGNEQFF